The 25 T cell receptor beta chains given below trace back to one sample, sequenced in a study of cytomegalovirus exposure and HLA in healthy donors. The PCR made use of 60 Vbeta and 13 Jbeta primers. Here immunoSEQ multiplex PCR was the method, and the copy in TCRdb shows in-frame clones only, minus some. The table includes approximately 98,000 clones, under 85% detected once. Sequencing used PBMCs. The receptor source for this set is a man between 18 and 35 years old in good health and CMV-seropositive.

The rearrangement links TRBV7-6 to TRBJ2-3; D gene unclear. The CDR3 runs 13 residues. The V and J ends lost 4 bases and 6 bases respectively, with 11 bases between them. CDR1 is SGHVS and CDR2 is FNYEAQ in the germline V gene. CDR3 sequence (DNA): TGTGCCAGCAGCTCCCGAGCCTTTGATACGCAGTATTTT. The encoded protein is CASSSRAFDTQYF.

This clone showed up just once. The gene calls are TRBV28 and TRBJ1-4; 7 nucleotides match TRBD1. This CDR3 region has 16 residues. Per the germline V gene, CDR1 is MDHEN and CDR2 is SYDVKM. V shed 2 bases and J 5 bases; nucleotides not matched to a gene: 8. The CDR3 coding sequence is TGTGCCAGCAGTTTAAGATCGACAGGGAAAAATGAAAAACTGTTTTTT. This sequence encodes CASSLRSTGKNEKLFF.

This clone was picked up a small number of times. The J gene is TRBJ1-4, the V gene TRBV2; a weak D match, TRBD1 (5 bases). Per germline, CDR1 SNHLY and CDR2 FYNNEI. With 3 bases removed from V and 8 bases from J, the gap between germline ends came to 7 bases. This CDR3 region has 12 residues. CDR3 sequence (DNA): TGTGCCAGCAGTGATCGGGGGGAAAAACTGTTTTTT. Its protein is CASSDRGEKLFF. The variable domain in full, with the rest retrieved from reference TRBV2 and TRBJ1-4, is EPEVTQTPSHQVTQMGQEVILRCVPISNHLYFYWYRQILGQKVEFLVSFYNNEISEKSEIFDDQFSVERPDGSNFTLKIRSTKLEDSAMYFCASSDRGEKLFFGSGTQLSVL.

This rearrangement joins TRBV30 to TRBJ1-2; D perhaps matches TRBD1 (5 bases). The CDR3 sequence is 13 residues long. In germline, CDR1 is GTSNPN, CDR2 SVGIG (reference sequence). Between the trimmed V and J ends, which lost 2 bases and 4 bases, there was a span of 11 bases. CDR3 nucleotides: TGTGCCTGGAGTCCGGGGGGACGCTATGGCTACACCTTC. Protein: CAWSPGGRYGYTF.

This chain uses TRBV5-6 with TRBJ2-3, with a possible D match to TRBD2 (5 bases). Germline V gene lookup returns CDR1 SGHDT and CDR2 YYEEEE. V lost 4 bases, J lost 7 bases, and 13 bases lay in between. The CDR3 has 13 amino acids. Here the CDR3 reads CASSPGGRNTQYF. The CDR3 DNA sequence: TGTGCCAGCAGCCCCGGCGGGCGAAATACGCAGTATTTT.

V and J are TRBV11-2 and TRBJ1-1; possible D gene TRBD1, 6 bases. Per the germline V gene, CDR1 is SGHAT and CDR2 is FQNNGV. Trimming removed 5 bases from V and 1 base from J, with 8 bases in between. The CDR3 is 13 residues long. CDR3 residues: CASSMGQNTEAFF. CDR3 sequence (DNA): TGTGCCAGCAGCATGGGACAGAACACTGAAGCTTTCTTT. Supplemented by reference TRBV11-2 and TRBJ1-1, the full variable domain reads EAGVAQSPRYKIIEKRQSVAFWCNPISGHATLYWYQQILGQGPKLLIQFQNNGVVDDSQLPKDRFSAERLKGVDSTLKIQPAKLEDSAVYLCASSMGQNTEAFFGQGTRLTVV.

The rearrangement joins TRBV11-3 to TRBJ2-5; a possible D gene is TRBD2 (7 bases). V lost 1 base and J 5 bases, leaving 23 bases between the germline ends. Germline V CDR1 and CDR2: SGHNT, YENEEA. The CDR3 totals 18 residues. The CDR3 nucleotides are TGTGCCAGCAGCTTAGGCGCGGCGGGGGCCCGGGCGGGGGAGACCCAGTACTTC. This translates into CASSLGAAGARAGETQYF.

The CDR3 loop is CASSQDTGYEKLFF. CDR3 DNA: TGCGCCAGCAGCCAAGATACAGGGTACGAAAAACTGTTTTTT. The V call is TRBV4-1, the J call TRBJ1-4; D might be TRBD1 (6 bases). V was shortened by 0 bases and J by 8 bases, with 10 bases between the two germline ends. The CDR3 extends over 14 amino acids. Germline CDR1 and CDR2: MGHRA and YSYEKL.

In DNA form, the CDR3 reads TGCAGCGCCATTACTAACCTCGCCTACGAGCAGTACTTC. Translation: CSAITNLAYEQYF. The chain links TRBV29-1 to TRBJ2-7; no definite D call. This CDR3 has 13 amino acids. Germline values: CDR1 SQVTM, CDR2 ANQGSEA. V was pared by 7 bases and J by 2 bases, with 15 bases between.

The V and J genes are TRBV30 and TRBJ2-1, with 9 bases fitting TRBD1. The CDR3 length is 12 residues. V dropped 7 bases and J dropped 7; count of bases not matched to a gene: 5. Germline assignment: CDR1 GTSNPN and CDR2 SVGIG (reference sequence). Here the CDR3 DNA reads TGTGCCTCCGACAGGGGGAGGAATGAGCAGTTCTTC. As protein: CASDRGRNEQFF.

This clone has just a few counts. This chain uses TRBV27 with TRBJ1-2, with 9 positions matching TRBD1. V lost 0 bases, J lost 9 bases, and 8 bases stayed unmatched. The CDR3 covers 15 residues. CDR1 is MNHEY, CDR2 SMNVEV, per germline (reference sequence). DNA for the CDR3: TGTGCCAGCAGTTTATCCACAGGGGGCATCGGTAGCTACACCTTC. Its protein product is CASSLSTGGIGSYTF.

The chain employs TRBV27 and TRBJ1-2; D unresolved. Per germline, CDR1 MNHEY and CDR2 SMNVEV (reference sequence). V was pared by 6 bases and J by 0 bases, with 5 bases between. This CDR3 has 12 amino acids. The CDR3 nucleotides are TGTGCCAGCAGATCAGCTAACTATGGCTACACCTTC. Its protein is CASRSANYGYTF.

This clone was observed a few times. This chain uses TRBV6-5 with TRBJ1-2; 7 nucleotides agree with TRBD1. CDR1 and CDR2 from the germline V gene are MNHEY and SVGAGI. The junction had 9 bases not matched to a gene; V was cut back by 6 bases and J by 5 bases. The CDR3 has 14 residues. The CDR3 coding sequence is TGTGCCAGCAGCAGACAGGGAGGTCGATATGGCTACACCTTC. It specifies CASSRQGGRYGYTF.

The chain employs TRBV5-1 and TRBJ1-3, with 8 positions matching TRBD1. This CDR3 spans 14 amino acids. Germline V CDR1 and CDR2: SGHRS, YFSETQ. The V gene end was trimmed by 3 bases and the J gene end by 3 bases; junction bases not matched to a gene: 2. CDR3 protein: CASSSTGVGNTIYF. CDR3 bases: TGCGCCAGCAGCTCGACAGGGGTTGGAAACACCATATATTTT.

V gene TRBV11-2 combines with J gene TRBJ1-1; possible D gene TRBD1, 5 bases. The CDR3 contains 11 residues. Germline values: CDR1 SGHAT, CDR2 FQNNGV. Trimming took off 6 bases at V and 4 bases at J, with 6 bases between the two ends. CDR3 amino acids: CASRGGTEAFF. The CDR3 region has the DNA TGTGCCAGCAGGGGGGGCACTGAAGCTTTCTTT.

The chain combines TRBV5-8 with TRBJ1-4; D might be TRBD1 (6 bases). CDR3 length: 16 amino acids. The V end lost 3 bases, the J end lost 8 bases, and 20 bases lay between the germline ends. The germline V gene encodes CDR1 SGHTS and CDR2 YDEGEE. CDR3 loop: CASSSGILGGQEKLFF. The DNA of the CDR3 is TGTGCCAGCAGCTCGGGCATTCTCGGAGGACAGGAAAAACTGTTTTTT.

This chain joins TRBV7-2 and TRBJ2-5, with D tentatively TRBD2 (7 bases). This CDR3 comprises 16 residues. CDR1 and CDR2 from the germline V gene are SGHTA and FQGNSA. V lost 3 bases to trimming and J lost 3 bases, with 17 bases between them. CDR3 loop: CASSFPGHREEETQYF. The DNA for the CDR3 is TGTGCCAGCAGCTTCCCGGGACACCGGGAGGAAGAGACCCAGTACTTC.

The rearrangement uses TRBV5-1 and TRBJ1-4; 11 bases match TRBD1. CDR3 length: 15 residues. V lost 4 bases and J lost 7; bases outside the gene matches: 6. The germline V gene has CDR1 SGHRS and CDR2 YFSETQ. The CDR3 DNA reads TGCGCCAGCAGCCAGCGGGGGACAGGGGGTGAAAAACTGTTTTTT. The encoded protein is CASSQRGTGGEKLFF.

This chain uses TRBV28 with TRBJ1-4; unclear D gene. Germline CDR1 reads MDHEN; CDR2 reads SYDVKM. Trimming removed 3 bases at V and 1 base at J, with 6 bases between. The CDR3 spans 14 residues. CDR3 sequence: CASSFVLTNEKLFF. The CDR3 coding sequence is TGTGCCAGCAGTTTTGTCCTAACTAATGAAAAACTGTTTTTT.

This clone was picked up one time. This chain links TRBV7-9 with TRBJ2-7; a weak D match, TRBD1 (6 bases). This CDR3 contains 16 residues. The germline V gene encodes CDR1 SEHNR and CDR2 FQNEAQ (reference sequence). The V gene lost 0 bases and the J gene lost 0 bases, with 12 bases spanning the gap. As DNA, the CDR3 is TGTGCCAGCAGCTTAGCGGAGGCAGGGGACTCCTACGAGCAGTACTTC. Protein product: CASSLAEAGDSYEQYF.

V and J are TRBV15 and TRBJ2-2, with 9 positions matching TRBD2. The CDR3 is made up of 15 amino acids. The J segment lost 3 bases and the V segment lost 6 bases, leaving 5 bases of the junction unmatched. Germline CDR1 reads LNHNV; CDR2 reads YYDKDF (reference sequence). CDR3 bases: TGTGCCACCAGGATAGCGGGGGCCCACACCGGGGAGCTGTTTTTT. It is translated as CATRIAGAHTGELFF.

V and J are TRBV15 and TRBJ2-7, with a tentative D call TRBD1 (5 bases). In germline, CDR1 is LNHNV, CDR2 YYDKDF (reference sequence). CDR3 length equals 16 residues. Trimming pared 0 bases from V and 0 bases from J, leaving 12 bases between. CDR3 coding DNA: TGTGCCACCAGCAGAGATAGAGGACAAGGCTCCTACGAGCAGTACTTC. This translates into CATSRDRGQGSYEQYF.

Only a few counts were recorded for this clone. This chain links TRBV5-1 with TRBJ2-3; D gene ambiguous. From germline, CDR1 is SGHRS and CDR2 YFSETQ. V lost 4 bases to trimming and J lost 4 bases, with 10 bases between them. The CDR3 sequence is 13 residues long. This CDR3 reads CASSNRLPDTQYF. CDR3 DNA sequence: TGCGCCAGCAGCAACCGACTCCCAGATACGCAGTATTTT.

The genes are TRBV5-1 and TRBJ2-6; the D is unclear. In germline, CDR1 is SGHRS, CDR2 YFSETQ. V dropped 2 bases and J dropped 0 bases, with 6 bases sitting between them. The CDR3 is made up of 15 amino acids. CDR3: CASSLLFSGANVLTF. DNA for the CDR3: TGCGCCAGCAGCTTACTATTCTCTGGGGCCAACGTCCTGACTTTC.

This clone was seen once. This chain connects TRBV27 to TRBJ1-5; TRBD1 might be the D (5 bases). Germline CDR1 is MNHEY and CDR2 is SMNVEV (reference sequence). This CDR3 contains 14 residues. V shed 2 bases and J shed 1 base, with 6 bases lying between them. The CDR3 loop reads CASSLGASNQPQHF. The CDR3 DNA reads as TGTGCCAGCAGTTTAGGGGCAAGCAATCAGCCCCAGCATTTT.